The 19 T cell receptor beta chains below come from one sample, sequenced in a study of cytomegalovirus exposure and HLA in healthy donors. 60 Vbeta and 13 Jbeta primers were used in PCR. Profiled with immunoSEQ multiplex PCR; TCRdb holds only in-frame clones, not every one. The table includes 180,000 or so clones, around 80% detected once. The sequencing sample was made of PBMCs. Receptors originate from a woman aged 55 to 70 in good health and CMV-seropositive.

This sequence joins TRBV5-1 and TRBJ1-2, with unresolved D. The V end was cut by 4 bases, the J end by 8 bases, with 18 bases between. Per the germline V gene, CDR1 is SGHRS and CDR2 is YFSETQ. This CDR3 is built from 14 residues. The CDR3 region is CASSQDSPREGYTF. In DNA form, the CDR3 reads TGCGCCAGCAGCCAGGACTCTCCACGGGAAGGCTACACCTTC.

The sample holds a few counts of this clone. The genes are TRBV7-9 and TRBJ1-5, with unresolved D. V was cut by 5 bases and J by 0 bases, with 8 bases left in between. Per germline, CDR1 SEHNR and CDR2 FQNEAQ (reference sequence). This CDR3 contains 14 residues. CDR3 protein: CASSPKNSNQPQHF. The CDR3 region has the DNA TGTGCCAGCAGCCCAAAAAATAGCAATCAGCCCCAGCATTTT.

CDR3 sequence (DNA): TGTGCCTGGAGTGTGGGGACAGGCCCATACGAGCAGTACTTC. This encodes CAWSVGTGPYEQYF. The gene calls are TRBV30 and TRBJ2-7; 8 positions agree with TRBD1. CDR1 and CDR2 (germline): GTSNPN, SVGIG (reference sequence). The CDR3 has 14 amino acids. Trimming cost V 0 bases and J 4 bases; bases outside gene matches: 5.

V usage is TRBV7-2 and J usage is TRBJ2-7, with 9 bases identical to TRBD1. This CDR3 has 12 residues. The germline V gene encodes CDR1 SGHTA and CDR2 FQGNSA. The V gene end was trimmed by 4 bases and the J gene end by 8 bases; junction bases not matched to a gene: 3. CDR3 DNA: TGTGCCAGCAGCTCCGGGACAGGGAAGCAGTACTTC. The encoded protein is CASSSGTGKQYF.

The V gene is TRBV27, the J gene TRBJ2-2; TRBD2 matches at 11 bases. The CDR3 sequence is 17 residues long. V was clipped by 2 bases and J by 7 bases; unmatched bases: 9. CDR1 MNHEY and CDR2 SMNVEV come from the germline V gene (reference sequence). DNA of the CDR3: TGTGCCAGCAGTTTAGCTAGCGGGAGGCCCGGAGGCGGGGAGCTGTTTTTT. Protein product: CASSLASGRPGGGELFF.

This chain links TRBV9 with TRBJ2-4; TRBD1 matches at 8 bases. Trimming took 0 bases from V and 10 from J; bases not matched to a gene: 9. This CDR3 region has 15 residues. From germline, CDR1 is SGDLS and CDR2 YYNGEE. The CDR3 DNA follows: TGTGCCAGCAGCGTAGACCCCCGGACAGGGAGGATTCAGTACTTC. It encodes CASSVDPRTGRIQYF.

This clone has only one observation. The gene calls are TRBV4-2 and TRBJ2-3; weak D call: TRBD1 (7 bases). This CDR3 has 15 amino acids. Looked up from germline, CDR1 is LGHNA and CDR2 is YNFKEQ. Trimming took off 1 base at V and 5 bases at J, with 13 bases between the two ends. CDR3 residues: CASSQVEGAVDTQYF. As DNA, the CDR3 is TGTGCCAGCAGCCAAGTGGAGGGGGCTGTAGATACGCAGTATTTT.

This chain uses TRBV5-1 with TRBJ2-3; the D gene is possibly TRBD1 (6 bases). This CDR3 region has 16 residues. CDR1 SGHRS and CDR2 YFSETQ come from the germline V gene. Trimming removed 0 bases at V and 0 bases at J, with 11 bases between. The chain's CDR3 is CASSLDGTPSTDTQYF. Written as DNA, the CDR3 is TGCGCCAGCAGCTTGGACGGGACACCCAGCACAGATACGCAGTATTTT.

The chain links TRBV29-1 to TRBJ1-5; a possible D gene is TRBD1 (5 bases). CDR3 length equals 13 residues. V shed 4 bases and J shed 7 bases, with 14 bases lying between them. Germline lookup yields CDR1 SQVTM and CDR2 ANQGSEA. In nucleotides, the CDR3 is TGCAGCGTTGGCTCAGGGTCCGGACAGCCCCAGCATTTT. It encodes CSVGSGSGQPQHF.

The V gene is TRBV6-5, the J gene TRBJ2-4; possible D gene TRBD2, 6 bases. Looked up from germline, CDR1 is MNHEY and CDR2 is SVGAGI. V lost 7 bases, J lost 5 bases, and 12 bases lay in between. The CDR3 spans 13 residues. As DNA, the CDR3 is TGTGCCAGCACTGACTGGGGGGAAAACATTCAGTACTTC. Protein: CASTDWGENIQYF.

This rearrangement joins TRBV7-2 to TRBJ2-5, with D possibly TRBD1 on 5 matching bases. Matching the DNA end better, TRBJ2-7 makes the J call doubtful. Germline-derived CDR1 and CDR2 are SGHTA and FQGNSA. The CDR3 is 13 amino acids. The CDR3 is CASSFDSSYEQYF. CDR3 coding DNA: TGTGCCAGCAGCTTTGACAGCTCCTACGAGCAGTACTTC.

The genes are TRBV5-4 and TRBJ2-5; 11 bases agree with TRBD2. V shed 3 bases, J shed 11 bases, and the junction held 6 bases outside the gene matches. The CDR3 consists of 13 residues. The germline V gene has CDR1 SGHNT and CDR2 YYREEE (reference sequence). CDR3 sequence reads: CASSSTSGVEQYF. Here the CDR3 DNA reads TGTGCCAGCAGCTCGACTAGCGGGGTGGAGCAGTACTTC.

The chain combines TRBV28 with TRBJ1-5; 7 nucleotides agree with TRBD1. The CDR3 contains 14 residues. Germline CDR1 and CDR2: MDHEN and SYDVKM. The V segment lost 6 bases and the J segment 3 bases; nucleotides outside the gene matches: 5. The CDR3 DNA follows: TGTGCCAGCAGGCCGACAGGGTACAATCAGCCCCAGCATTTT. This encodes CASRPTGYNQPQHF.

V usage is TRBV5-1 and J usage is TRBJ2-1, with 7 bases identical to TRBD2. V was clipped by 4 bases and J by 0 bases; unmatched bases: 10. Germline V CDR1 and CDR2: SGHRS, YFSETQ. This CDR3 is 17 amino acids long. Here the CDR3 DNA reads TGCGCCAGCAGCCCAAGGGAGGGCATCGGCTCCTACAATGAGCAGTTCTTC. It is translated as CASSPREGIGSYNEQFF.

The rearrangement links TRBV18 to TRBJ1-5; 7 bases are shared with TRBD1. The CDR3 is 14 amino acids. The V gene's germline CDR1 is KGHSH and CDR2 LQKENI. V gave up 6 bases and J gave up 5 bases; unmatched junction bases: 7. CDR3 in DNA: TGTGCCAGCTCCCCGACAGGGACCCATCAGCCCCAGCATTTT. This gives the protein CASSPTGTHQPQHF. Full variable domain (remainder filled in from reference TRBV18 and TRBJ1-5): NAGVMQNPRHLVRRRGQEARLRCSPMKGHSHVYWYRQLPEEGLKFMVYLQKENIIDESGMPKERFSAEFPKEGPSILRIQQVVRGDSAAYFCASSPTGTHQPQHFGDGTRLSIL.

V usage is TRBV18 and J usage is TRBJ2-1; no firm D call. The CDR3 sequence is 14 residues long. The V end lost 0 bases, the J end lost 8 bases, and 11 bases lay between the germline ends. In germline, CDR1 is KGHSH, CDR2 LQKENI. DNA of the CDR3: TGTGCCAGCTCACCACCGGGCTCCCCGTATGAGCAGTTCTTC. Translated, it gives CASSPPGSPYEQFF.

This chain links TRBV28 with TRBJ1-4, with 8 bases matching TRBD1. J was trimmed by 5 bases and V by 7 bases; bases with no gene match: 6. Germline V lookup: CDR1 MDHEN, CDR2 SYDVKM. The CDR3 has 14 residues. The DNA of the CDR3 is TGTGCCAGCAAAACCGGGACAGGCAATGAAAAACTGTTTTTT. Translation: CASKTGTGNEKLFF.

The chain employs TRBV6-6 and TRBJ2-2, with TRBD2 matching over 11 bases. Germline trimming cut 7 bases from V and 5 bases from J; bases unmatched to any gene: 9. Per the germline V gene, CDR1 is MNHNY and CDR2 is SVGAGI (reference sequence). There are 16 residues in the CDR3. The CDR3 spells CASKKTSGTSTGELFF. The DNA for the CDR3 is TGTGCCAGCAAAAAGACTAGCGGGACTTCAACCGGGGAGCTGTTTTTT.

The chain combines TRBV5-1 with TRBJ2-7; D possibly corresponds to TRBD2 (5 bases). The germline V gene encodes CDR1 SGHRS and CDR2 YFSETQ. Trimming left V 4 bases short and J 9 bases short, with 14 bases between. The CDR3 has 12 amino acids. The CDR3 DNA sequence: TGCGCCAGCAGCGGGGAGAGGGTGGGGCAGTACTTC. Protein sequence: CASSGERVGQYF.